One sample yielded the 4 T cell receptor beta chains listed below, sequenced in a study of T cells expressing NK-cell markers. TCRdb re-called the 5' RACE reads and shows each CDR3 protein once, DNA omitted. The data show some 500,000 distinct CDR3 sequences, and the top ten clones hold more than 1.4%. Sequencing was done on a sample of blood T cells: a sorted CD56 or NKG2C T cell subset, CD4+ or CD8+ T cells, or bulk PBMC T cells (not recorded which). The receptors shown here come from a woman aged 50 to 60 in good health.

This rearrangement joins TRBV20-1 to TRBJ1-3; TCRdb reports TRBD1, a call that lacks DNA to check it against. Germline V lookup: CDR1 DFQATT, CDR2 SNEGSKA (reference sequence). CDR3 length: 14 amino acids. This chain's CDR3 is CSASPGGSGNTIYF.

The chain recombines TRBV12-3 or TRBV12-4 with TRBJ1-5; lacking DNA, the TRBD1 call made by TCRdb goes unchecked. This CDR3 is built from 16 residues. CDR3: CASSQTSDRGRQPQHF.

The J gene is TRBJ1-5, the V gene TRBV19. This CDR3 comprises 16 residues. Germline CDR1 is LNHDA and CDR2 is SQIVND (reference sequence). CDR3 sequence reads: CASSIDSGISNQPQHF. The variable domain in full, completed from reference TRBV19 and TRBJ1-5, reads DGGITQSPKYLFRKEGQNVTLSCEQNLNHDAMYWYRQDPGQGLRLIYYSQIVNDFQKGDIAEGYSVSREKKESFPLTVTSAQKNPTAFYLCASSIDSGISNQPQHFGDGTRLSIL.

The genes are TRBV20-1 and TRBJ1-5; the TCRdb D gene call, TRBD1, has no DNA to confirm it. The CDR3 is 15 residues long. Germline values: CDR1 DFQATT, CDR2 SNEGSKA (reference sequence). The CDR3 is CSARRGGVSNQPQHF.